Below, one TCR beta chain is given with its context. The CDR3 sequence is 12 residues long. CDR1 LNHNV and CDR2 YYDKDF come from the germline V gene (reference sequence). Trimming cost V 0 bases and J 11 bases, with 8 bases left between them. With random hexamers, roughly 0.45 to 1 ug RNA was reverse transcribed. From the immunoSEQ multiplex PCR reads, TCRdb called clonotypes with MiXCR, one entry per CDR3 protein. The table lists about 200,000 distinct CDR3 sequences, roughly 95% of them singletons. These data originate in a study of CD8 T cells in Susac syndrome. Sequenced sample: CD4+ T cells from PBMCs. The V gene is TRBV15, the J gene TRBJ2-1; no definite D call. The receptor's source is a human donor in good health. DNA of the CDR3: TGTGCCACCAGCAGAGATAGCAGTCAGCAGTTCTTC. Translation gives CATSRDSSQQFF.